The T cell receptor (beta chain) under discussion was sequenced for a study of blood T cell repertoires in COVID-19. Study details: In each case, the material was cDNA or gDNA derived from T cells, B-cell-depleted T cells, or PBMCs.

The CDR3 loop spans 14 amino acids. Germline V gene data show CDR1 as SGHKS and CDR2 as YYEKEE (reference sequence). V gave up 5 bases and J gave up 5 bases; unmatched junction bases: 4. In the authors' workflow: For nucleated cells, counts were estimated from reference gene primer amplification. Clones were read by immunoSEQ multiplex PCR, and TCRdb kept only the in-frame ones, dropping some. From that table come the V and J calls and clone size; the DNA was used to work out D and trimming. The sample carries around 53,000 clones, approximately 84% recorded once. This TCR came from a man aged 65 to 85 with active COVID-19. Sequenced sample: peripheral blood. The J gene is TRBJ1-5, the V gene TRBV5-5; TRBD1 aligns across 10 bases. This CDR3 reads CASSFGQGDQPQHF. DNA of the CDR3: TGTGCCAGCAGTTTTGGACAGGGGGATCAGCCCCAGCATTTT. The full variable domain, with the rest looked up from reference TRBV5-5 and TRBJ1-5, is DAGVTQSPTHLIKTRGQQVTLRCSPISGHKSVSWYQQVLGQGPQFIFQYYEKEERGRGNFPDRFSARQFPNYSSELNVNALLLGDSALYLCASSFGQGDQPQHFGDGTRLSIL.